This T cell receptor beta chain was sequenced during a study of PD-1 blockade in classical Hodgkin lymphoma. Study details: Every 2 weeks, patients got 3 mg/kg intravenous nivolumab. Study results and caveats: At C4D1, TCR diversity had climbed significantly for CD4+ cells, though not for CD8+ cells. According to reports, newly diagnosed patients had lower baseline TCR diversity than healthy donors, and relapsed/refractory patients had lower baseline TCR diversity still.

CDR1 WNHNN and CDR2 SYGVQD come from the germline V gene (reference sequence). The CDR3 covers 21 residues. V gave up 3 bases and J gave up 0 bases; unmatched junction bases: 13. Clones were sequenced by immunoSEQ multiplex PCR, and TCRdb holds only the in-frame ones, with some missing. This sample has roughly 90,000 clones; about 83% occur once, and the top ten carry about a sixth. Time point given: cycle 4 day 1 (C4D1), after 5 to 7 weeks of nivolumab. No patient escaped relapse after autologous stem cell transplantation, and brentuximab vedotin exposure varied. Worth noting for this clone: Its matching antigen is unknown.

The sequence derives from a human donor with classical Hodgkin lymphoma. The chain combines TRBV10-1 with TRBJ2-1; 14 nucleotides agree with TRBD2. This sample comprised peripheral blood mononuclear cells (PBMCs), obtained before the fourth cycle of nivolumab. CDR3 DNA sequence: TGCGCCAGCAGTGAAGGGTGGACTAGCGGGAGGAAATTGAGCTCCTACAATGAGCAGTTCTTC. Protein: CASSEGWTSGRKLSSYNEQFF.